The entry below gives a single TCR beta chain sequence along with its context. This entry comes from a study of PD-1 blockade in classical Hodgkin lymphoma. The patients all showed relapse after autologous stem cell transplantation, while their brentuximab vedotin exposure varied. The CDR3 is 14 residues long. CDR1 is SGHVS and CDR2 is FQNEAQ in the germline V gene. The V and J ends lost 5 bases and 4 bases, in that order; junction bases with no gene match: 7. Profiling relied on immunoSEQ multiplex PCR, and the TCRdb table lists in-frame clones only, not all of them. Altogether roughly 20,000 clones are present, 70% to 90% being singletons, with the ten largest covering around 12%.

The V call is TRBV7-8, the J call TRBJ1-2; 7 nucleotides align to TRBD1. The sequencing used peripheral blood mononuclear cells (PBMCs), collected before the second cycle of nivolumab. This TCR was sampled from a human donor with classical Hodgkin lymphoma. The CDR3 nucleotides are TGTGCCAGCAGCATGCTGGGACAGAGCTATGGCTACACCTTC. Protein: CASSMLGQSYGYTF. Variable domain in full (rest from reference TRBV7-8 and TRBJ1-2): GAGVSQSPRYKVAKRGQDVALRCDPISGHVSLFWYQQALGQGPEFLTYFQNEAQLDKSGLPSDRFFAERPEGSVSTLKIQRTQQEDSAVYLCASSMLGQSYGYTFGSGTRLTVV.